A selection of T cell receptor beta chains follows, all from one sample in a study of blood T cell repertoires in COVID-19. TCRdb's table, derived via immunoSEQ multiplex PCR, lists solely in-frame clones and lacks some. The sample comprises around 65,000 clones, 82% of which are singletons, and about 16% rests with the top ten. Sequenced input: peripheral blood. These receptors were taken from a man older than 75 with active COVID-19. Each CDR3 is given with its conserved first and last residue. A D gene is named only where the DNA matches it firmly. Only some rows state a clone size, as once, few, many or a class for expanded clones.

D: TRBD2
J: TRBJ2-7
size: .
V: TRBV11-1
DNA: TGTGCCAGCAGCTCCCAACGGGGGGGCATCGCCTACGAGCAGTACTTC
CDR3: CASSSQRGGIAYEQYF

D: TRBD1
J: TRBJ2-7
size: .
V: TRBV28
DNA: TGTGCCAGCAGCCCGGGACAGAGCTACTACGAGCAGTACTTC
CDR3: CASSPGQSYYEQYF

D: .
J: TRBJ2-2
size: few
V: TRBV5-6
DNA: TGTGCCAGCAGCCCGGGGGGCGGGGACACCGGGGAGCTGTTTTTT
CDR3: CASSPGGGDTGELFF

D: TRBD1
J: TRBJ1-6
size: few
V: TRBV18
DNA: TGTGCCAGCTCATCCCCGGGACAGGGAATTGGCCGCTATAATTCACCCCTCCACTTT
CDR3: CASSSPGQGIGRYNSPLHF

D: .
J: TRBJ1-6
size: .
V: TRBV4-2
DNA: TGTGCCAGCAGCCATTCCCTCGGTGAGGGCGGTGATTCTAATTCACCCCTCCACTTT
CDR3: CASSHSLGEGGDSNSPLHF

D: .
J: TRBJ2-6
size: .
V: TRBV7-6
DNA: TGTGCCAGCAGCTTACAGGGCCCTGGGGCCAACGTCCTGACTTTC
CDR3: CASSLQGPGANVLTF

D: .
J: TRBJ2-1
size: .
V: TRBV6-2/TRBV6-3
DNA: TGTGCCAGCAGTGACGGGACAATTAACAATGAGCAGTTCTTC
CDR3: CASSDGTINNEQFF

D: TRBD1
J: TRBJ2-1
size: .
V: TRBV19
DNA: TGTGCCAGTAGTATAGATCTCTTGGGAGGTACAGGGGGCGAGCAGTTCTTC
CDR3: CASSIDLLGGTGGEQFF

D: .
J: TRBJ1-1
size: few
V: TRBV6-5
DNA: TGTGCCAGCACCCCCTGGTCGGGGAAAGCTTTCTTT
CDR3: CASTPWSGKAFF

D: .
J: TRBJ1-5
size: .
V: TRBV7-2
DNA: TGTGCCAGCAGTTTGACAGATTTTCAGCCCCAGCATTTT
CDR3: CASSLTDFQPQHF

D: TRBD1
J: TRBJ2-7
size: .
V: TRBV7-6
DNA: TGTGCCAGCAGCCCTAGCTCGGGGACAGGGAATGACGAGCAGTACTTC
CDR3: CASSPSSGTGNDEQYF

D: .
J: TRBJ1-2
size: .
V: TRBV6-5
DNA: TGTGCCAGCAGCCCGACAGGTTCTAACTATGGCTACACCTTC
CDR3: CASSPTGSNYGYTF

D: .
J: TRBJ1-4
size: .
V: TRBV6-2/TRBV6-3
DNA: TGTGCCAGCAGTCAGCGGCGGGGGACTGCTAATGAAAAACTGTTTTTT
CDR3: CASSQRRGTANEKLFF

D: .
J: TRBJ2-7
size: .
V: TRBV6-2/TRBV6-3
DNA: TGTGCCAGCAGCCGACCGCATAGGGGCTACGAGCAGTACTTC
CDR3: CASSRPHRGYEQYF

D: TRBD1
J: TRBJ1-5
size: few
V: TRBV30
DNA: TGTGCCTGGAGTGCGGGACAGGGGAGAAATCAGCCCCAGCATTTT
CDR3: CAWSAGQGRNQPQHF

D: .
J: TRBJ2-3
size: .
V: TRBV19
DNA: TGTGCCAGTATGCCCGAGGTTGCAGATACGCAGTATTTT
CDR3: CASMPEVADTQYF

D: TRBD2
J: TRBJ2-2
size: .
V: TRBV7-8
DNA: TGTGCCAGCAGCCTGAGGGAACTAGCGGGAACCGGGGAGCTGTTTTTT
CDR3: CASSLRELAGTGELFF

D: .
J: TRBJ1-1
size: .
V: TRBV7-2
DNA: TGTGCCAGCAGCCGCACCAGGAACACTGAAGCTTTCTTT
CDR3: CASSRTRNTEAFF

D: TRBD1
J: TRBJ1-5
size: .
V: TRBV7-9
DNA: TGTGCCAGCAGCGGAGGGGGCAACAATCAGCCCCAGCATTTT
CDR3: CASSGGGNNQPQHF

D: TRBD2
J: TRBJ2-5
size: .
V: TRBV27
DNA: TGTGCCGCGGGTCGGGGGGTCCAAGAGACCCAGTACTTC
CDR3: CAAGRGVQETQYF

D: .
J: TRBJ1-1
size: .
V: TRBV19
DNA: TGTGCCAGTAGTGAGAGGACAGTTAACACTGAAGCTTTCTTT
CDR3: CASSERTVNTEAFF

D: TRBD2
J: TRBJ2-3
size: .
V: TRBV28
DNA: TGTGCCAGCAGCTGGAGGACTAGCGGGTGGGCAGATACGCAGTATTTT
CDR3: CASSWRTSGWADTQYF

D: TRBD2
J: TRBJ2-3
size: once
V: TRBV4-1
DNA: TGCGCCAGCAGCCAAGCGTTCGGGGGGGGCACAGATACGCAGTATTTT
CDR3: CASSQAFGGGTDTQYF